These T cell receptor beta chains were read from a single sample in a study of CD8 T cells in Susac syndrome. TCRdb analysed the immunoSEQ multiplex PCR reads with MiXCR anew, one entry per CDR3 protein. Among some 120,000 distinct CDR3 sequences, about 95% were seen once, and the ten largest hold around 0.12%. Sequencing was performed on CD4+ T cells from PBMCs. All receptors come from a human donor with multiple sclerosis. The CDR3 runs from the conserved cysteine through the conserved F or W. The D gene is left open where the match is weak. Clone size is given for some rows only: seen once, a few or many times, or a class if the clone is expanded.

v_call	d_call	j_call	clone_size	cdr3_aa	cdr3_nt
TRBV20-1	TRBD1	TRBJ2-1	-	CSARNPGTGLHNEQFF	TGCAGTGCTAGAAACCCCGGGACAGGGTTGCACAATGAGCAGTTCTTC
TRBV25-1	-	TRBJ2-5	once	CASSWETQYF	TGTGCCAGCAGTTGGGAGACCCAGTACTTC
TRBV18	TRBD1	TRBJ1-5	-	CASSPQGDQPQHF	TGTGCCAGCTCCCCACAGGGGGATCAGCCCCAGCATTTT
TRBV19	-	TRBJ1-2	-	CASMRTQQGPYGYTF	TGTGCCAGTATGAGAACGCAACAGGGCCCCTATGGCTACACCTTC
TRBV28	-	TRBJ1-2	-	CASSFSGQIYGYTF	TGTGCCAGCAGTTTTTCTGGACAGATCTATGGCTACACCTTC
TRBV30	TRBD2	TRBJ2-7	-	CAWSALGTSPREQYF	TGTGCCTGGAGTGCCCTCGGGACTAGCCCTCGGGAGCAGTACTTC
TRBV6-2/TRBV6-3	-	TRBJ2-7	-	CASRSLGNWSYEQYF	TGTGCCAGCAGGTCTTTAGGGAATTGGAGCTACGAGCAGTACTTC
TRBV30	TRBD1	TRBJ1-6	-	CAWSGLSGQGRSYNSPLHF	TGTGCCTGGAGCGGACTATCAGGACAGGGCCGGTCCTATAATTCACCCCTCCACTTT
TRBV7-2	-	TRBJ1-2	-	CASSPWEGDRGYTF	TGTGCCAGCAGCCCGTGGGAGGGGGATCGCGGCTACACCTTC
TRBV4-1	-	TRBJ1-2	-	CASSPIYRNGIDGYTF	TGCGCCAGCAGCCCGATTTACAGGAATGGGATTGATGGCTACACCTTC
TRBV30	-	TRBJ2-7	-	CARSTGPYEQYF	TGTGCCCGCAGCACAGGGCCCTACGAGCAGTACTTC
TRBV29-1	-	TRBJ1-2	-	CSVEDGGYTF	TGCAGCGTTGAAGATGGTGGCTACACCTTC
TRBV29-1	-	TRBJ2-5	-	CSVNLGDRETQYF	TGCAGCGTGAACCTGGGGGACCGAGAGACCCAGTACTTC
TRBV5-1	-	TRBJ1-2	once	CASSPTDRFNYGYTF	TGCGCCAGCAGCCCTACGGACCGTTTCAACTATGGCTACACCTTC
TRBV19	-	TRBJ1-5	-	CASQTGEYQPQHF	TGTGCCAGTCAAACGGGGGAGTACCAGCCCCAGCATTTT
TRBV7-9	-	TRBJ1-2	-	CASSPTGSFYGYTF	TGTGCCAGCAGCCCCACAGGGTCATTCTATGGCTACACCTTC
TRBV3-1	TRBD2	TRBJ2-1	-	CASSLLSGLSYNEQFF	TGTGCCAGCAGCCTCCTTAGCGGGCTCTCCTACAATGAGCAGTTCTTC